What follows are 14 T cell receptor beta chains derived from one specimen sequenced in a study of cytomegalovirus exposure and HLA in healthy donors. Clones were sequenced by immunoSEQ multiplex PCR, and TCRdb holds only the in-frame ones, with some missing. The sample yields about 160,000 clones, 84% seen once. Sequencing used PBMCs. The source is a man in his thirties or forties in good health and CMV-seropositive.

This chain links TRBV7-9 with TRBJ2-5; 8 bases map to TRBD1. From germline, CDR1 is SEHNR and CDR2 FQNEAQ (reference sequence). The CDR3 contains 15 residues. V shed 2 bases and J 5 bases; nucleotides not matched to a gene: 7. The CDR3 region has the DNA TGTGCCAGCAGCTTACTCCAGGGGGCGCGGGAGACCCAGTACTTC. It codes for CASSLLQGARETQYF.

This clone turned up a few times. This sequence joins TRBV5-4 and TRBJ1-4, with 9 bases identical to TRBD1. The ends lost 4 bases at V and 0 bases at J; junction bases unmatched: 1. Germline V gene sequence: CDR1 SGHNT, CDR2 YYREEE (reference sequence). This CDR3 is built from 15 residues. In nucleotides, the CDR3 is TGTGCCAGCAGCGGGACAGGGACAACTAATGAAAAACTGTTTTTT. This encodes CASSGTGTTNEKLFF.

For the CDR3, the DNA is TGTGCCTGGAGAAGCGGGAGGGAAACAGATACGCAGTATTTT. Translating it yields CAWRSGRETDTQYF. V and J are TRBV30 and TRBJ2-3; 10 bases are a match to TRBD2. This CDR3 is 14 amino acids long. Germline V gives CDR1 GTSNPN, CDR2 SVGIG (reference sequence). J gave up 3 bases and V 3 bases, and 3 bases lay outside the gene matches.

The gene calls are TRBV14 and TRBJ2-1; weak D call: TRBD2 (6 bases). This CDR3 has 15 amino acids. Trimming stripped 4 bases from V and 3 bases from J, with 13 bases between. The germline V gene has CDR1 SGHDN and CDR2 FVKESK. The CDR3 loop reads CASSPNPDYYNEQFF. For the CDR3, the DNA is TGTGCCAGCAGCCCGAACCCGGACTACTACAATGAGCAGTTCTTC.

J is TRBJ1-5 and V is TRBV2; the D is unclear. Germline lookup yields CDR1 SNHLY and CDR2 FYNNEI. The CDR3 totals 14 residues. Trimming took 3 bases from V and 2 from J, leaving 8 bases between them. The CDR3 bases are TGTGCCAGCAGTGAGAGGGCGGGCAATCAGCCCCAGCATTTT. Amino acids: CASSERAGNQPQHF.

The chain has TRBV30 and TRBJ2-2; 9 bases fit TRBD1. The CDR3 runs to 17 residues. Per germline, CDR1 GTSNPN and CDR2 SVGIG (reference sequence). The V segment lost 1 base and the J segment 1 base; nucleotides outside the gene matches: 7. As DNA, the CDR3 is TGTGCCTGGAGTGGCATTCACAGGGGGCTGAACACCGGGGAGCTGTTTTTT. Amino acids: CAWSGIHRGLNTGELFF.

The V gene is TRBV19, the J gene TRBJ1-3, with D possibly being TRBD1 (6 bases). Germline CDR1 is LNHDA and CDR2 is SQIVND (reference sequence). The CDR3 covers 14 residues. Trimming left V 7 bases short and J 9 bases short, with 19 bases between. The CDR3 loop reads CASMSGQYSSTIYF. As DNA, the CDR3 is TGTGCCAGTATGAGCGGACAGTATAGCAGCACCATATATTTT.

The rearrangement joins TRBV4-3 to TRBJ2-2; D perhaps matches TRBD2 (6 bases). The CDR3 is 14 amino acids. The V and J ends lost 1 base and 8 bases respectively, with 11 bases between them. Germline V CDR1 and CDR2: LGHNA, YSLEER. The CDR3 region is CASSQVSGRGELFF. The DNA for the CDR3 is TGCGCCAGCAGCCAAGTATCAGGGAGGGGGGAGCTGTTTTTT.

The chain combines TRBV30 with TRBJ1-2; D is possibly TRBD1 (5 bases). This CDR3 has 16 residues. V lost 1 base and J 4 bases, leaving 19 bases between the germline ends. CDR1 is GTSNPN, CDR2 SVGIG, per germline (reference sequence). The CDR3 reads CAWSGAWGRVIYGYTF. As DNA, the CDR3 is TGTGCCTGGAGTGGTGCATGGGGCAGGGTAATCTATGGCTACACCTTC.

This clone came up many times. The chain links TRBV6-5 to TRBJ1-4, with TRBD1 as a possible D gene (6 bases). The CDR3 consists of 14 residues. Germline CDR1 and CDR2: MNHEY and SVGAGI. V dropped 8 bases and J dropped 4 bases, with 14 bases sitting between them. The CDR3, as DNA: TGTGCCAGCGGTAGGACAGTTTTTAATGAAAAACTGTTTTTT. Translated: CASGRTVFNEKLFF.

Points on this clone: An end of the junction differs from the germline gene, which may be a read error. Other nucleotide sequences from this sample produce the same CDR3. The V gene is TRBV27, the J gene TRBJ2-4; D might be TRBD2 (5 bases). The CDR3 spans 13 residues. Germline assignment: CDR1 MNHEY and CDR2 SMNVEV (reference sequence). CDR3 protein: CASSLVRGNIQYF. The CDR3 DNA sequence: TGCGCCAGCAGTTTAGTAAGAGGGAACATTCAGTACTTC.

The CDR3: CASRYTAGRLFF. CDR3 bases: TGTGCCAGCAGATACACCGCAGGGCGACTGTTTTTT. This chain uses TRBV7-2 with TRBJ1-4; D may be TRBD1 (5 bases). CDR3 length: 12 residues. The V gene lost 6 bases and the J gene lost 13 bases, with 15 bases spanning the gap. Germline values: CDR1 SGHTA, CDR2 FQGNSA. Looking up the rest from reference TRBV7-2 and TRBJ1-4 gives the full variable domain: GAGVSQSPSNKVTEKGKDVELRCDPISGHTALYWYRQSLGQGLEFLIYFQGNSAPDKSGLPSDRFSAERTGGSVSTLTIQRTQQEDSAVYLCASRYTAGRLFFGSGTQLSVL.

CDR3 sequence reads: CAWSARPGSYEQYF. Written as DNA, the CDR3 is TGTGCCTGGAGTGCCCGCCCGGGTTCCTACGAGCAGTACTTC. V usage is TRBV30 and J usage is TRBJ2-7; D is unclear. The CDR3 contains 14 residues. Looked up from germline, CDR1 is GTSNPN and CDR2 is SVGIG (reference sequence). V dropped 1 base and J dropped 1 base, with 11 bases sitting between them.

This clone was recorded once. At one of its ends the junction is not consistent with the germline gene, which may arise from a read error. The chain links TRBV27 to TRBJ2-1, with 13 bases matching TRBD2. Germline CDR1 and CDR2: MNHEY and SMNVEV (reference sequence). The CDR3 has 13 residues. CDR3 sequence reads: CASSPPGTSGNVF. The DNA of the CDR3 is TGTGCCAGCAGCCCTCCCGGGACTAGCGGGAATGTCTTC.